The clone carrying this T cell receptor beta chain was observed a handful of times. Its antigen is undetermined. The sample belongs to a study of beta chain features in type 1 diabetes. Whole-study findings and limits: More deletions and fewer insertions at VDJ junctions were seen in type 1 diabetes patients. Shortening of TCRB CDR3s, moderate but significant, appeared in all four CD4+ subsets of Type 1 diabetes patients.

The whole isolated RNA underwent reverse transcription, so sequencing captured expressed TCRB transcripts. Sequenced by immunoSEQ multiplex PCR; TCRdb stores in-frame clones only, minus some. Here the sample spans hundreds of thousands of clones, about an eighth being singletons. Sequencing was done on a sample of naive CD4+ T cells from blood. This TCR derives from a man younger than 35 with type 1 diabetes.

This chain's CDR3 is CASSLMIGGQETQYF. CDR3 coding DNA: TGTGCCAGCAGCTTGATGATCGGGGGGCAAGAGACCCAGTACTTC. The chain employs TRBV5-4 and TRBJ2-5, with 7 bases identical to TRBD2. With 1 base clipped from V and 2 bases from J, the junction kept 5 bases outside the gene matches. Per the germline V gene, CDR1 is SGHNT and CDR2 is YYREEE (reference sequence). There are 15 residues in the CDR3.